This TCR beta chain was identified during a study of cytomegalovirus exposure and HLA in healthy donors. The donors were members of the validation cohort comprising approximately 110 subjects, separate from the approximately 710-subject first cohort. Measured with immunoSEQ multiplex PCR; TCRdb has only the in-frame clones, and not every one. Of 100,000 or so clones listed, approximately 88% are singletons. V was shortened by 7 bases and J by 4 bases, with 19 bases between the two germline ends. The CDR3 is 15 amino acids. Looked up from germline, CDR1 is MGHDK and CDR2 is SYGVNS. The TCR was taken from a woman aged 25 to 45 in good health and CMV-seronegative. V gene TRBV25-1 combines with J gene TRBJ1-2; a weak D match, TRBD1 (6 bases). Material for sequencing was PBMCs. CDR3 bases: TGTGCCAGCACCTCACCCAGGGGAGTAGGCTATGGCTACACCTTC. Residues: CASTSPRGVGYGYTF.